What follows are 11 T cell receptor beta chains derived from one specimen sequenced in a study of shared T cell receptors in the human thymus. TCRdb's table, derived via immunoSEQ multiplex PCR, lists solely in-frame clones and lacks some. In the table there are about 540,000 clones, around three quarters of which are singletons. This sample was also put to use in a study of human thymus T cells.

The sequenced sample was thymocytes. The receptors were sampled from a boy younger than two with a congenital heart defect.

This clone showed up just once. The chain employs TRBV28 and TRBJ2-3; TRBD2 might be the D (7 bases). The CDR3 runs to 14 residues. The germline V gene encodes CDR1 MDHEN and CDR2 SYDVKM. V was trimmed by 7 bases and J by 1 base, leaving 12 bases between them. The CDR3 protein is CASIMGGRTDTQYF. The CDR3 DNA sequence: TGTGCCAGCATAATGGGGGGGCGCACAGATACGCAGTATTTT. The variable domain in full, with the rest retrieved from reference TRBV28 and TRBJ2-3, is DVKVTQSSRYLVKRTGEKVFLECVQDMDHENMFWYRQDPGLGLRLIYFSYDVKMKEKGDIPEGYSVSREKKERFSLILESASTNQTSMYLCASIMGGRTDTQYFGPGTRLTVL.

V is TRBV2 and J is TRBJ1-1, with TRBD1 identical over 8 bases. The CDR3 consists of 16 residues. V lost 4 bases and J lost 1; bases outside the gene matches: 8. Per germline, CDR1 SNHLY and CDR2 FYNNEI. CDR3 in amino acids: CASSGWAGGWNTEAFF. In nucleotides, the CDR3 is TGTGCCAGCAGTGGGTGGGCAGGGGGCTGGAACACTGAAGCTTTCTTT. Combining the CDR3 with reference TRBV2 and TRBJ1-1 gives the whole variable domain EPEVTQTPSHQVTQMGQEVILRCVPISNHLYFYWYRQILGQKVEFLVSFYNNEISEKSEIFDDQFSVERPDGSNFTLKIRSTKLEDSAMYFCASSGWAGGWNTEAFFGQGTRLTVV.

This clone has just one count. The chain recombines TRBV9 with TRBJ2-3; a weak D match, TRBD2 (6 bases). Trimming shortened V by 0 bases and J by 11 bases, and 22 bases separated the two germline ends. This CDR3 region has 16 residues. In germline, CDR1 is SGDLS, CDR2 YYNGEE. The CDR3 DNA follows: TGTGCCAGCAGCGTAGACTGGGGGGTCAGGGCTCGGGGGCAGTATTTT. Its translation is CASSVDWGVRARGQYF. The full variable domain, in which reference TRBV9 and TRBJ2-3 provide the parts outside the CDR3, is DSGVTQTPKHLITATGQRVTLRCSPRSGDLSVYWYQQSLDQGLQFLIQYYNGEERAKGNILERFSAQQFPDLHSELNLSSLELGDSALYFCASSVDWGVRARGQYFGPGTRLTVL.

CDR3 loop: CATVPSSGIYGYTF. In DNA form, the CDR3 reads TGCGCCACAGTCCCCTCCTCGGGGATCTATGGCTACACCTTC. The chain recombines TRBV10-1 with TRBJ1-2; D gene ambiguous. The V end was cut by 10 bases, the J end by 4 bases, with 19 bases between. The V gene's germline CDR1 is WNHNN and CDR2 SYGVQD (reference sequence). CDR3 length: 14 amino acids.

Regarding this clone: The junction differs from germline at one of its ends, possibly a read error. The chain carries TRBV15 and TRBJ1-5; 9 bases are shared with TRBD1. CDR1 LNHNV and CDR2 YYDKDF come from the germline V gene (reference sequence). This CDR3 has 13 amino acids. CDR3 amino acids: CASRQGGDQPQHF. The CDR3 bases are TGTGCCTCCAGACAGGGGGGGGATCAGCCCCAGCATTTT.

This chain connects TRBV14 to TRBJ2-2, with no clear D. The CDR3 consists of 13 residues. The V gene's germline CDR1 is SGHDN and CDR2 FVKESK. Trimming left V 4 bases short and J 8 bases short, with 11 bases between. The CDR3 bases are TGTGCCAGCAGCCCTCGCCCCCGGGGGGAGCTGTTTTTT. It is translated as CASSPRPRGELFF.

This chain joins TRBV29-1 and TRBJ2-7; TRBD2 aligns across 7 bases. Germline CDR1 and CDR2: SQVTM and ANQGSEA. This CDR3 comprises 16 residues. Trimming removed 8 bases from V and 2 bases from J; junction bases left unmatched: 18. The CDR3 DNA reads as TGCAGCTCGAACCTACTAGCGAGGCCTCCTCCCTACGAGCAGTACTTC. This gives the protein CSSNLLARPPPYEQYF.

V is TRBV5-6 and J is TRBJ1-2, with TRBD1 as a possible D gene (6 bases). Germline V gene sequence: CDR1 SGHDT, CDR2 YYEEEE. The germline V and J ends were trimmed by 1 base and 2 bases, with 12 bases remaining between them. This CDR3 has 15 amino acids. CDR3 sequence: CASSLSGQLNYGYTF. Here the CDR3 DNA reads TGTGCCAGCAGCTTGAGCGGACAGCTCAACTATGGCTACACCTTC.

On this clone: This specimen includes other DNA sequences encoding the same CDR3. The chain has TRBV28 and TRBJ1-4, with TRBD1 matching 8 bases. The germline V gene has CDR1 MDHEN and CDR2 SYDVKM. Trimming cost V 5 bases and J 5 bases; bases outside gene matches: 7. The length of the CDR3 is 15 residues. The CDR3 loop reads CASSPRQGSNEKLFF. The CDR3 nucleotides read TGTGCCAGCAGTCCGCGACAGGGGTCCAATGAAAAACTGTTTTTT. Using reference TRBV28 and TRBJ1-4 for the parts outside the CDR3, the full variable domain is DVKVTQSSRYLVKRTGEKVFLECVQDMDHENMFWYRQDPGLGLRLIYFSYDVKMKEKGDIPEGYSVSREKKERFSLILESASTNQTSMYLCASSPRQGSNEKLFFGSGTQLSVL.

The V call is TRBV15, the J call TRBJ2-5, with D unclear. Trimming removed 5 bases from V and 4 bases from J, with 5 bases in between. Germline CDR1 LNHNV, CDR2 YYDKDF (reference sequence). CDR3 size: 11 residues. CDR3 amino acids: CATSPGETQYF. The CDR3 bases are TGTGCCACCAGCCCGGGAGAGACCCAGTACTTC.

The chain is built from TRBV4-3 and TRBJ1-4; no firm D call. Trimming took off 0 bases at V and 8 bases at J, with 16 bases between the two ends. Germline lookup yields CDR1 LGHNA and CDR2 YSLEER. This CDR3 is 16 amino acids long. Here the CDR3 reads CASSQEWRDLGEKLFF. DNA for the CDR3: TGCGCCAGCAGCCAAGAGTGGCGGGATCTTGGGGAAAAACTGTTTTTT.